This T cell receptor (beta chain) was observed in a study of OX40 agonist ivuxolimab in advanced cancers. Repertoires were generated with immunoSEQ multiplex PCR, while TCRdb's copy carries only in-frame clones and drops some. There are 60,000 or so clones in the sample; 84% occur only once, and 2.4% lies in the top ten. This clone appeared a few times. Deletions cut 6 bases from V and 5 bases from J, with 15 bases between. The length of the CDR3 is 15 residues. From germline, CDR1 is SGHRS and CDR2 YFSETQ. Here the sequenced sample was CD4+ or CD8+ T cells sorted from blood, taken in a trial of the OX40 agonist ivuxolimab. The TCR comes from an adult with an advanced solid tumor such as melanoma, head and neck, liver or kidney cancer. The gene calls are TRBV5-1 and TRBJ1-6; no clear D gene. The CDR3 nucleotides are TGCGCCAGCAAATTAGACATGCTCAATAATTCACCCCTCCACTTT. Protein: CASKLDMLNNSPLHF. Full variable domain (outside the CDR3, taken from reference TRBV5-1 and TRBJ1-6): KAGVTQTPRYLIKTRGQQVTLSCSPISGHRSVSWYQQTPGQGLQFLFEYFSETQRNKGNFPGRFSGRQFSNSRSEMNVSTLELGDSALYLCASKLDMLNNSPLHFGNGTRLTVT.